This TCR beta chain was documented in a study of blood T cell repertoires in COVID-19. Study-level background: Acute-phase and convalescent COVID-19 samples originated in the United States, Italy and Spain. T cells, B-cell-depleted T cells, or PBMCs supplied cDNA or gDNA.

As processed by the authors: Using reference gene primer amplification, nucleated cell counts were estimated. Repertoires were generated with immunoSEQ multiplex PCR, while TCRdb's copy carries only in-frame clones and drops some. For V, J and clone size, that table is used; D and trimming come from the DNA. Altogether roughly 200,000 clones are present, around 85% being singletons, with the ten largest covering around 8%. This CDR3 has 15 amino acids. The germline V and J ends were trimmed by 1 base and 6 bases, with 13 bases remaining between them. The germline V gene has CDR1 LGHDT and CDR2 YNNKEL (reference sequence).

The chain is built from TRBV3-1 (or the pseudogene TRBV3-2) and TRBJ2-4; perhaps TRBD2 as D (6 bases). The receptor's source is a woman aged 55-70 years with acute or convalescent COVID-19. The sample consisted of peripheral blood. The CDR3: CASSQGGSGRNIQYF. DNA of the CDR3: TGTGCCAGCAGCCAAGGAGGTAGCGGCAGAAACATTCAGTACTTC.